These 19 T cell receptor beta chains originate from one sample sequenced in a study of T cell repertoires in cytomegalovirus infection. TCRdb redid the calling of the reads with MiXCR, one entry per CDR3 protein. This table holds about 740,000 distinct CDR3 sequences, roughly 36% found once. Sequenced input: PBMCs. These receptors were taken from a human donor in good health (CMV status not recorded). Some clones in this sample may be carry-over from other donors' samples.

As for this clonotype: A read error is likely, as this CDR3 ends without the conserved phenylalanine or tryptophan. The DNA is left out, because the CDR3 cannot be placed on it with certainty; the CDR3 is given as TCRdb lists it. V usage is TRBV7-2 and J usage is TRBJ2-7. CDR1 SGHTA and CDR2 FQGNSA come from the germline V gene. The CDR3 comprises 13 residues, both ends counted. The CDR3 protein is CASSLAPRYEPYC.

A note on this clonotype: The conserved phenylalanine or tryptophan is not found at the CDR3 terminus, so this likely reflects a read error. The chain has TRBV7-6 and TRBJ2-5; TRBD2 is a possible D gene (6 bases). The CDR3 is 13 residues long. Trimming shortened V by 8 bases and J by 2 bases, and 12 bases separated the two germline ends. CDR1 and CDR2 (germline): SGHVS, FNYEAQ. The CDR3 sequence: CASLWGGQETQYL. The CDR3 DNA sequence: TGTGCCAGCTTGTGGGGAGGTCAAGAGACCCAGTACTTA.

The CDR3 sequence is CASSFGGLDQPQHF. CDR3 DNA sequence: TGTGCCAGCAGTTTCGGGGGGCTCGATCAGCCCCAGCATTTT. The chain recombines TRBV27 with TRBJ1-5; D is perhaps TRBD1 (6 bases). The germline V and J ends were trimmed by 3 bases and 5 bases, with 11 bases remaining between them. The CDR3 contains 14 residues. Per germline, CDR1 MNHEY and CDR2 SMNVEV (reference sequence).

The chain couples TRBV20-1 to TRBJ2-1, with D possibly matching TRBD1 (6 bases). CDR3 size: 17 residues. V shed 4 bases and J shed 2 bases, with 21 bases lying between them. CDR1 and CDR2 from the germline V gene are DFQATT and SNEGSKA (reference sequence). Written as DNA, the CDR3 is TGCAGTGCTACGCCAGGGGCTGGCAGGGTCCCCTACAATGAGCAGTTCTTC. It is translated as CSATPGAGRVPYNEQFF.

This rearrangement joins TRBV10-3 to TRBJ2-2; 7 bases are shared with TRBD1. With 9 bases clipped from V and 7 bases from J, the junction kept 17 bases outside the gene matches. The V gene's germline CDR1 is ENHRY and CDR2 SYGVKD. The CDR3 contains 16 residues. The CDR3 DNA follows: TGTGCCATTCGGTCCCTCCGGGACAGCTTTGTCGGGGAGCTGTTTTTT. It translates to CAIRSLRDSFVGELFF.

The CDR3 DNA reads TGTGCCAGCAGCACCCTACTAGCGGGAGGGCCGGATACGCAGTATTTT. Translation: CASSTLLAGGPDTQYF. The chain employs TRBV7-6 and TRBJ2-3; TRBD2 aligns across 13 bases. This CDR3 is built from 16 residues. CDR1 is SGHVS and CDR2 is FNYEAQ in the germline V gene. V was clipped by 5 bases and J by 6 bases; unmatched bases: 8.

This clonotype was found many times. J is TRBJ2-7 and V is TRBV7-8; D perhaps matches TRBD2 (6 bases). V lost 0 bases to trimming and J lost 0 bases, with 12 bases between them. Germline V gene data show CDR1 as SGHVS and CDR2 as FQNEAQ. This CDR3 has 16 residues. The DNA of the CDR3 is TGTGCCAGCAGCTTAGCTTCGGGGGATGGCTCCTACGAGCAGTACTTC. This translates into CASSLASGDGSYEQYF.

This clonotype occurred many times. V usage is TRBV7-2 and J usage is TRBJ2-2; no definite D call. Germline loops: CDR1 SGHTA, CDR2 FQGNSA. V lost 6 bases and J 1 base, leaving 15 bases between the germline ends. The CDR3 totals 16 residues. CDR3 coding DNA: TGTGCCAGCAGGGCCGGCTCGCGGATGAACACCGGGGAGCTGTTTTTT. Translation: CASRAGSRMNTGELFF.

This chain links TRBV4-3 with TRBJ2-2, with D possibly TRBD2 on 5 matching bases. Germline CDR1 LGHNA, CDR2 YSLEER. V lost 0 bases, J lost 4 bases, and 12 bases lay in between. There are 16 residues in the CDR3. This CDR3 is CASSQDAAGGTGELFF. Here the CDR3 DNA reads TGCGCCAGCAGCCAAGATGCGGCAGGAGGCACCGGGGAGCTGTTTTTT.

This chain uses TRBV28 with TRBJ2-7, with TRBD1 matching over 10 bases. CDR1 and CDR2 from the germline V gene are MDHEN and SYDVKM. The CDR3 loop spans 13 amino acids. J was trimmed by 6 bases and V by 10 bases; bases with no gene match: 9. In DNA, the CDR3 is TGTGCCATCCGAAGACAGGGGGCGGTCGAGCAGTACTTC. It encodes CAIRRQGAVEQYF.

This clonotype showed up just a few times. V and J are TRBV20-1 and TRBJ2-1; perhaps TRBD2 as D (5 bases). CDR1 and CDR2 from the germline V gene are DFQATT and SNEGSKA (reference sequence). The CDR3 sequence is 17 residues long. Trimming took off 4 bases at V and 6 bases at J, with 25 bases between the two ends. The CDR3 sequence: CSATSLGTSSRFNEQFF. CDR3 nucleotides: TGCAGTGCTACTAGCTTGGGCACCTCCTCTAGATTCAATGAGCAGTTCTTC.

V gene TRBV6-5 combines with J gene TRBJ1-4; D perhaps matches TRBD1 (5 bases). The CDR3 runs to 15 residues. Trimming took 5 bases from V and 6 from J, leaving 16 bases between them. Germline V lookup: CDR1 MNHEY, CDR2 SVGAGI. CDR3 bases: TGTGCCAGCAGTCCGAACAGGCTATGGGATGAAAAACTGTTTTTT. Amino acid sequence: CASSPNRLWDEKLFF.

On this clonotype itself: The germline gene is not matched at one end of the junction; a read error may be the cause. This chain uses TRBV12-3 or TRBV12-4 with TRBJ1-5; D may be TRBD1 (6 bases). CDR3 length equals 13 residues. This CDR3 reads CARRLQGDQPQHF. CDR3 DNA: TGTGCCCGCAGGTTACAGGGTGATCAGCCCCAGCATTTT.

The chain carries TRBV7-8 and TRBJ1-1, with D unresolved. Germline values: CDR1 SGHVS, CDR2 FQNEAQ. This CDR3 spans 15 amino acids. Between the trimmed V and J ends, which lost 2 bases and 4 bases, there was a span of 14 bases. In nucleotides, the CDR3 is TGTGCCAGCAGCTTAAATCGTGGGGTCGTCACTGAAGCTTTCTTT. This codes for CASSLNRGVVTEAFF. Complete variable domain (other parts from reference TRBV7-8 and TRBJ1-1): GAGVSQSPRYKVAKRGQDVALRCDPISGHVSLFWYQQALGQGPEFLTYFQNEAQLDKSGLPSDRFFAERPEGSVSTLKIQRTQQEDSAVYLCASSLNRGVVTEAFFGQGTRLTVV.

V gene TRBV5-1 combines with J gene TRBJ2-5; 7 positions match TRBD1. Germline CDR1 is SGHRS and CDR2 is YFSETQ. The CDR3 has 14 residues. Trimming removed 4 bases from V and 1 base from J; junction bases left unmatched: 4. The CDR3 DNA sequence: TGCGCCAGCAGCCTTGGACAGGTCCAAGAGACCCAGTACTTC. It specifies CASSLGQVQETQYF. Together with reference TRBV5-1 and TRBJ2-5, the CDR3 gives the full variable domain: KAGVTQTPRYLIKTRGQQVTLSCSPISGHRSVSWYQQTPGQGLQFLFEYFSETQRNKGNFPGRFSGRQFSNSRSEMNVSTLELGDSALYLCASSLGQVQETQYFGPGTRLLVL.

There are a few counts of this clonotype. CDR3 region: CASSSTGTSGGTTDTQYF. CDR3 DNA: TGCGCCAGCAGCTCGACTGGGACTAGCGGAGGGACCACAGATACGCAGTATTTT. The genes are TRBV5-1 and TRBJ2-3, with 11 bases matching TRBD2. Trimming took 3 bases from V and 2 from J; bases not matched to a gene: 11. In germline, CDR1 is SGHRS, CDR2 YFSETQ. The CDR3 totals 18 residues.

This clonotype was counted only a few times. The chain recombines TRBV7-9 with TRBJ1-4; TRBD1 matches 8 bases. CDR1 and CDR2 (germline): SEHNR, FQNEAQ (reference sequence). This CDR3 has 14 residues. Trimming took 5 bases from V and 5 from J; bases not matched to a gene: 4. CDR3 in DNA: TGTGCCAGCAGCCTTCCAGGGGGCAATGAAAAACTGTTTTTT. Protein product: CASSLPGGNEKLFF.

V gene TRBV29-1 combines with J gene TRBJ2-7; D may match TRBD1 or TRBD2 (5 bases each). The germline V gene encodes CDR1 SQVTM and CDR2 ANQGSEA. V dropped 4 bases and J dropped 3 bases, with 13 bases sitting between them. The CDR3 consists of 13 residues. The CDR3, as DNA: TGCAGCGTTGGGCAGGGACGGGGCTACGAGCAGTACTTC. Protein: CSVGQGRGYEQYF.

The chain is built from TRBV7-9 and TRBJ2-2; D gene uncertain. The CDR3 runs 13 residues. Deletions cut 2 bases from V and 9 bases from J, with 10 bases between. Germline V gives CDR1 SEHNR, CDR2 FQNEAQ (reference sequence). The chain's CDR3 is CASSLPRIRELFF. The CDR3 nucleotides read TGTGCCAGCAGCTTACCGAGGATCCGGGAGCTGTTTTTT.